This T cell receptor beta chain was obtained from a study of shared clonotypes between healthy human individuals. The wider study: Donors, aged 18 to 49, were two women and a few men. Each donor had three CD4 naive, three CD4 memory, two CD8 naive and one CD8 memory plate.

CDR1 and CDR2 (germline): MDHEN, SYDVKM. V trimming: 5 bases; J trimming: 0 bases; junction bases outside the gene matches: 1. The length of the CDR3 is 16 residues. Each subset's genomic DNA was split evenly across several immunoSEQ plates. Generated by immunoSEQ multiplex PCR, the TCRdb table keeps only in-frame clones and is missing some. The profile covers millions of clones, with 85% to 95% appearing a single time and about 0.41% taken by the ten largest. Each sample came from a Caucasian adult donor living in Nashville, Tennessee. The receptor was isolated from a young man in good health. Some clones in this sample may be carry-over from other donors' samples. Material: naive CD4+ T cells from PBMCs. Described subset: CD45RA+ positively selected. The chain links TRBV28 to TRBJ2-2; 12 bases line up with TRBD2. CDR3: CASSRLAGANTGELFF. CDR3 nucleotide sequence: TGTGCCAGCAGTCGACTAGCGGGAGCGAACACCGGGGAGCTGTTTTTT.